A single sample gave rise to the 14 T cell receptor beta chains below, sequenced in a study of shared clonotypes between healthy human individuals (dated by TCRdb to about 2020). The receptor library was made with the immunoSEQ multiplex PCR assay. Here the immuneACCESS table is served through TCRdb, limited to in-frame sequences with V and J called. Missing clones are a known gap in these copies; in checked studies unresolved V genes cover under half, and the rest lacks a known reason. The sample table lists nearly 600,000 clones, about 95% of them with a count of one. The top ten clones comprise less than 0.13% of the sample. CD8 naive samples were CD45RO-negative cells positively selected for CCR7, giving a CD45RA+CCR7+ population that excluded TemRA cells. Specimen: naive CD8+ T cells sorted from blood. The cell subset or site label, read with the paper, signifies: CD45RA+CCR7+. The receptors shown here come from a woman in her 30s in good health.

V is TRBV5-6 and J is TRBJ2-7; 7 nucleotides match TRBD1. After removal of 2 bases from V and 2 bases from J, the junction contained 7 bases not matched to a gene. There are 15 residues in the CDR3. From germline, CDR1 is SGHDT and CDR2 YYEEEE. CDR3 bases: TGTGCCAGCAGCTTCGGGACAGCTCCTACCTACGAGCAGTACTTC. Its protein is CASSFGTAPTYEQYF. Full variable domain (remainder filled in from reference TRBV5-6 and TRBJ2-7): DAGVTQSPTHLIKTRGQQVTLRCSPKSGHDTVSWYQQALGQGPQFIFQYYEEEERQRGNFPDRFSGHQFPNYSSELNVNALLLGDSALYLCASSFGTAPTYEQYFGPGTRLTVT.

The CDR3 bases are TGTGCCAGCAGCCTGGGACTAGCGAGTGTTAAAGCCTACGAGCAGTACTTC. It is translated as CASSLGLASVKAYEQYF. The gene calls are TRBV11-2 and TRBJ2-7; 10 bases match TRBD2. The CDR3 is made up of 17 amino acids. Germline lookup yields CDR1 SGHAT and CDR2 FQNNGV. With V trimmed by 5 bases and J by 2 bases, 12 bases remained unmatched.

V and J are TRBV6-5 and TRBJ1-2; D is ambiguous. This CDR3 region has 13 residues. The germline V and J ends were trimmed by 1 base and 4 bases, with 7 bases remaining between them. Looked up from germline, CDR1 is MNHEY and CDR2 is SVGAGI. CDR3 in DNA: TGTGCCAGCAGTTACTTCCCAGCCTATGGCTACACCTTC. Amino acids: CASSYFPAYGYTF.

For this clone: At the DNA level, this CDR3 is encoded by other sequences in the same sample as well. This sequence joins TRBV28 and TRBJ2-1; D gene uncertain. Per the germline V gene, CDR1 is MDHEN and CDR2 is SYDVKM. Trimming took off 5 bases at V and 6 bases at J, with 11 bases between the two ends. The CDR3 extends over 13 amino acids. The CDR3 DNA follows: TGTGCCAGCAGTCCCGGTGGTGTCAATGAGCAGTTCTTC. This gives the protein CASSPGGVNEQFF. Full variable domain (missing parts from reference TRBV28 and TRBJ2-1): DVKVTQSSRYLVKRTGEKVFLECVQDMDHENMFWYRQDPGLGLRLIYFSYDVKMKEKGDIPEGYSVSREKKERFSLILESASTNQTSMYLCASSPGGVNEQFFGPGTRLTVL.

The chain is built from TRBV29-1 and TRBJ2-3; TRBD2 matches 10 bases. V was pared by 5 bases and J by 2 bases, with 4 bases of the junction left unmatched. Germline V CDR1 and CDR2: SQVTM, ANQGSEA. This CDR3 comprises 14 residues. The DNA for the CDR3 is TGCAGCGTTTCCGGGACTAGCGTCACAGATACGCAGTATTTT. It is translated as CSVSGTSVTDTQYF.

This sequence joins TRBV7-8 and TRBJ2-7; D unresolved. The V gene lost 5 bases and the J gene lost 6 bases, with 23 bases spanning the gap. There are 16 residues in the CDR3. CDR1 and CDR2 (germline): SGHVS, FQNEAQ. The CDR3 reads CASSGRYGFRTGEQYF. The CDR3 DNA reads as TGTGCCAGCAGCGGCAGATACGGGTTTCGGACGGGCGAGCAGTACTTC.

Turning to this clone: The same CDR3 also results from other DNA sequences found in this sample. The chain recombines TRBV28 with TRBJ1-1; tentative D call: TRBD1 (5 bases). Germline CDR1 reads MDHEN; CDR2 reads SYDVKM. The CDR3 totals 14 residues. The V end was cut by 6 bases, the J end by 1 base, with 12 bases between. The CDR3 DNA reads TGTGCCAGCAGCCTGACCCAGGGGAACACTGAAGCTTTCTTT. Translated: CASSLTQGNTEAFF.

This rearrangement joins TRBV7-9 to TRBJ2-5; D gene uncertain. Germline CDR1 SEHNR, CDR2 FQNEAQ (reference sequence). The CDR3 is 14 amino acids. Trimming removed 1 base from V and 1 base from J, with 7 bases in between. CDR3 in amino acids: CASSLVKFQETQYF. CDR3 nucleotide sequence: TGTGCCAGCAGCTTAGTGAAGTTCCAAGAGACCCAGTACTTC.

V and J are TRBV5-6 and TRBJ2-2; no definite D call. This CDR3 has 11 amino acids. From germline, CDR1 is SGHDT and CDR2 YYEEEE. Trimming took off 3 bases at V and 8 bases at J, with 5 bases between the two ends. DNA for the CDR3: TGTGCCAGCAGCTCCTTGGGGGAGCTGTTTTTT. Residues: CASSSLGELFF. Combining the CDR3 with reference TRBV5-6 and TRBJ2-2 gives the whole variable domain DAGVTQSPTHLIKTRGQQVTLRCSPKSGHDTVSWYQQALGQGPQFIFQYYEEEERQRGNFPDRFSGHQFPNYSSELNVNALLLGDSALYLCASSSLGELFFGEGSRLTVL.

This chain connects TRBV6-1 to TRBJ2-7; D may be TRBD1 (5 bases). The V and J ends lost 0 bases and 6 bases respectively, with 12 bases between them. The CDR3 is 14 residues long. Germline V gene lookup returns CDR1 MNHNS and CDR2 SASEGT. CDR3 sequence (DNA): TGTGCCAGCAGTGAAGCCGTGGCAGGGCCCGAGCAGTACTTC. Amino acids: CASSEAVAGPEQYF.

In its sample, this clone was seen a few times. Distinct nucleotide sequences in the sample also encode this CDR3. This rearrangement joins TRBV4-1 to TRBJ1-5; D is unclear. The CDR3 consists of 14 residues. Per the germline V gene, CDR1 is MGHRA and CDR2 is YSYEKL. V was shortened by 1 base and J by 1 base, with 5 bases between the two germline ends. The CDR3 sequence: CASSQVGSNQPQHF. The CDR3 coding sequence is TGCGCCAGCAGCCAAGTGGGGAGCAATCAGCCCCAGCATTTT.

This rearrangement joins TRBV28 to TRBJ1-2, with D unclear. The CDR3 has 15 residues. Germline V gene sequence: CDR1 MDHEN, CDR2 SYDVKM. Trimming removed 6 bases from V and 7 bases from J, with 21 bases in between. CDR3 residues: CASSPFDVGWAGYTF. The CDR3 region has the DNA TGTGCCAGCAGCCCCTTTGATGTCGGATGGGCTGGCTACACCTTC.

The chain employs TRBV5-1 and TRBJ2-7; 10 bases line up with TRBD2. V shed 1 base, J shed 2 bases, and the junction held 12 bases outside the gene matches. In germline, CDR1 is SGHRS, CDR2 YFSETQ. There are 18 residues in the CDR3. The DNA for the CDR3 is TGCGCCAGCAGCTTGTCGGGCACTACTAGCGGGGAAACCTACGAGCAGTACTTC. Translated: CASSLSGTTSGETYEQYF. Filled out from reference TRBV5-1 and TRBJ2-7, the complete variable domain reads KAGVTQTPRYLIKTRGQQVTLSCSPISGHRSVSWYQQTPGQGLQFLFEYFSETQRNKGNFPGRFSGRQFSNSRSEMNVSTLELGDSALYLCASSLSGTTSGETYEQYFGPGTRLTVT.

This sequence joins TRBV5-4 and TRBJ2-5; TRBD2 might be the D (6 bases). The V and J ends lost 3 bases and 5 bases respectively, with 11 bases between them. The length of the CDR3 is 13 residues. Germline CDR1 SGHNT, CDR2 YYREEE (reference sequence). The CDR3 nucleotides are TGTGCCAGCAGCTACTCTAGCGAGGAGACCCAGTACTTC. Translation gives CASSYSSEETQYF.